The clone carrying this TCR beta chain occurred many times. TCRdb reprocessed the RT-PCR reads via MiXCR and lists one record per CDR3 protein. The table records roughly 550,000 distinct CDR3 sequences, roughly 23% of them present only once. The record originates from a study of response to subunit inactivated influenza vaccine. This CDR3 spans 20 amino acids. CDR1 ENHRY and CDR2 SYGVKD come from the germline V gene. Trimming removed 2 bases from V and 3 bases from J, with 27 bases in between. These same data were also listed under a study on T cells expressing NK-cell markers. This second study says: TCR beta cDNA was made by 5'RACE template switching with UMIs. CD3+CD56+NKG2C+, CD3+CD56+NKG2C- and CD3+CD56-NKG2C+ T cells, once sorted, supplied the TCR beta repertoires. Similarly, these clonotypes led the CD3+CD56-NKG2C+ fraction as well in a few donors.

The sequencing used CD4+ T cells sorted from PBMCs, collected roughly 12 days after vaccination. The receptor was isolated from a man aged 50-59 years who received an inactivated influenza vaccine. V gene TRBV10-3 combines with J gene TRBJ2-3; D possibly corresponds to TRBD1 (6 bases). The CDR3 DNA reads TGTGCCATCAGTGAGCCGAGCCCCGACAGGCCGTACGCCGCTACAGATACGCAGTATTTT. It is translated as CAISEPSPDRPYAATDTQYF.